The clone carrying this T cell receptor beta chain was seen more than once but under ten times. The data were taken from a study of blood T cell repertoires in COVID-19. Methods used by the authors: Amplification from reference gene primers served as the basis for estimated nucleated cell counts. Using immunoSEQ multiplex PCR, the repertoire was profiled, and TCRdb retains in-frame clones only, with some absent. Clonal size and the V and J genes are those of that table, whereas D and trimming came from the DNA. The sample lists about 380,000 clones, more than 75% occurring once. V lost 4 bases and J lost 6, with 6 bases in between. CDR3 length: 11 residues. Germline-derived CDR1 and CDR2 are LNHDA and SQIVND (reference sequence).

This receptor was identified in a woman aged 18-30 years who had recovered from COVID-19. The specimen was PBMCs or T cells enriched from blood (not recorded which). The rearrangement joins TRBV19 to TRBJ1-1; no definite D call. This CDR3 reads CASSRTAEAFF. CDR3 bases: TGTGCCAGTAGTAGAACGGCTGAAGCTTTCTTT.